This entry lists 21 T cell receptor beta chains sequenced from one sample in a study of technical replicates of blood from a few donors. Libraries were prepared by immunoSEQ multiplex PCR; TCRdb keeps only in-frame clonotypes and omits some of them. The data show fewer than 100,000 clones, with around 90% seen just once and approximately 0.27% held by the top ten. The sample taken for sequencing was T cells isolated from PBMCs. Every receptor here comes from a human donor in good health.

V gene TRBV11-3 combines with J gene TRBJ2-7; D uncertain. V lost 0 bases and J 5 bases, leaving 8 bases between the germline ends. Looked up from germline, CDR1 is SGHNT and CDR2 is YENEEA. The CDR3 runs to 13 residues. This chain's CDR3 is CASSLEHGHEQYF. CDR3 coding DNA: TGTGCCAGCAGCTTAGAGCACGGTCACGAGCAGTACTTC.

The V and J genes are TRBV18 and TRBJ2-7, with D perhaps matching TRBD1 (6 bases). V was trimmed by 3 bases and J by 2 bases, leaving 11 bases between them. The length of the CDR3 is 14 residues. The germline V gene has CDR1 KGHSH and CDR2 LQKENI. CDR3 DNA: TGTGCCAGCTCACCCCGGGACACGGCCTACGAGCAGTACTTC. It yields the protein CASSPRDTAYEQYF.

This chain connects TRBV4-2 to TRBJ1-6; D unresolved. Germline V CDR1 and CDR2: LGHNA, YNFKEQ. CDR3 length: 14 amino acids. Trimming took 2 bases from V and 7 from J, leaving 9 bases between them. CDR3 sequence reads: CASSQTQNNSPLHF. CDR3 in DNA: TGTGCCAGCAGCCAAACCCAGAACAATTCACCCCTCCACTTT.

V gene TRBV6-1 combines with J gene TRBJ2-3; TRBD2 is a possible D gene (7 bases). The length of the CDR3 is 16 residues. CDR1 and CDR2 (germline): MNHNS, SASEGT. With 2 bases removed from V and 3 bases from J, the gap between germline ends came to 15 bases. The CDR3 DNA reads TGTGCCAGCAGTGAATCGGGGGGCACTGGTACAGATACGCAGTATTTT. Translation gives CASSESGGTGTDTQYF.

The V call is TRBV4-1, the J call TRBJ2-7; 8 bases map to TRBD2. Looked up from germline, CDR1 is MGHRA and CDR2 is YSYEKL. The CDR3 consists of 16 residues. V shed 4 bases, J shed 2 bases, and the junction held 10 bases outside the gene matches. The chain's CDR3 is CASSPKGGTRPYEQYF. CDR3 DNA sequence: TGCGCCAGCAGCCCCAAAGGCGGGACTAGACCCTACGAGCAGTACTTC.

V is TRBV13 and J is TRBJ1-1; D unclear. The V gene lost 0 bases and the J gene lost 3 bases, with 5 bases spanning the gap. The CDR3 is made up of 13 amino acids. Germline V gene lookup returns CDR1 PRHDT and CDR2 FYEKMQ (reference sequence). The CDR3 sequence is CASSLGSDTEAFF. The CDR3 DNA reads TGTGCCAGCAGCTTAGGTTCCGACACTGAAGCTTTCTTT.

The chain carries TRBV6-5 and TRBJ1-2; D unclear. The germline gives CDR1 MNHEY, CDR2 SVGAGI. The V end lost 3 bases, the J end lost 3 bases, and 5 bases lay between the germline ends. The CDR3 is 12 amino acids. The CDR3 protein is CASSYSDYGYTF. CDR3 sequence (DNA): TGTGCCAGCAGTTATAGTGACTATGGCTACACCTTC.

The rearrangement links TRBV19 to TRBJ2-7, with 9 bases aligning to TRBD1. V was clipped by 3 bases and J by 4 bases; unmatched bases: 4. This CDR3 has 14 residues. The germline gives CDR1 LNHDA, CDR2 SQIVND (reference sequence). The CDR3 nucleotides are TGTGCCAGTAGTATGGACAGGGGTCCTTACGAGCAGTACTTC. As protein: CASSMDRGPYEQYF.

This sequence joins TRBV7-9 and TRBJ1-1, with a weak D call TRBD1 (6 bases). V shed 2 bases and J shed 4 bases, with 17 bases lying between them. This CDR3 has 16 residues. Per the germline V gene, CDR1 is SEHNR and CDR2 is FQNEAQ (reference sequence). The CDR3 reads CASSLRGSLGGTEAFF. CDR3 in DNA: TGTGCCAGCAGCTTACGTGGCTCATTAGGGGGCACTGAAGCTTTCTTT.

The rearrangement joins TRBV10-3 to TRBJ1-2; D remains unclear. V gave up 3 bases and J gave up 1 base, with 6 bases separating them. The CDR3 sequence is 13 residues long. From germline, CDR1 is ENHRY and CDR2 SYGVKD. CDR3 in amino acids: CAISDTFNYGYTF. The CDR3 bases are TGTGCCATCAGTGATACATTTAACTATGGCTACACCTTC.

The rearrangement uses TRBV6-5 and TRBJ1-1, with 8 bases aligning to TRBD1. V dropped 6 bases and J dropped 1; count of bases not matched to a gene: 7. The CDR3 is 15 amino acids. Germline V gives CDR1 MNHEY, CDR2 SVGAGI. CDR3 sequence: CASSTGGVGNTEAFF. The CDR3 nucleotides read TGTGCCAGCAGCACAGGGGGGGTGGGGAACACTGAAGCTTTCTTT.

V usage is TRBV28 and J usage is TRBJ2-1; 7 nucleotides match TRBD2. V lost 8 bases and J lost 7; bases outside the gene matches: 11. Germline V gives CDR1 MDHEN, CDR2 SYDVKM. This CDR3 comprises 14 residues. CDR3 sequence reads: CASGTPAGLNEQFF. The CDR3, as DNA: TGTGCCAGCGGAACCCCAGCGGGATTGAATGAGCAGTTCTTC.

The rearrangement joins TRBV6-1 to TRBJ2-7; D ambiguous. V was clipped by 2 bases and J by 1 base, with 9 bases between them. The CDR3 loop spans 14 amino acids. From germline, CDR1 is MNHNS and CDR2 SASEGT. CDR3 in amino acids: CASSELGASYEQYF. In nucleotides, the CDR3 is TGTGCCAGCAGTGAACTAGGAGCGTCCTACGAGCAGTACTTC.

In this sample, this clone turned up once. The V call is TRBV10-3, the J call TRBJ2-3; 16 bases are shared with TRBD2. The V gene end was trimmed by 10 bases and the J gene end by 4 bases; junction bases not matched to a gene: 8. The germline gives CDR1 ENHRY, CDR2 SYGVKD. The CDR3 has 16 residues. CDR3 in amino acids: CATGTSGGAGSDTQYF. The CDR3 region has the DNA TGTGCCACTGGGACTAGCGGGGGGGCAGGGTCAGATACGCAGTATTTT.

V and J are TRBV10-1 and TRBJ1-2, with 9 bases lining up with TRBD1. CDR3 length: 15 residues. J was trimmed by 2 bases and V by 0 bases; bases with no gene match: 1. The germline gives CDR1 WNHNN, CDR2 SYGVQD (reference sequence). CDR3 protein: CASSESGTGNYGYTF. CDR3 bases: TGCGCCAGCAGTGAGTCGGGGACAGGGAACTATGGCTACACCTTC.

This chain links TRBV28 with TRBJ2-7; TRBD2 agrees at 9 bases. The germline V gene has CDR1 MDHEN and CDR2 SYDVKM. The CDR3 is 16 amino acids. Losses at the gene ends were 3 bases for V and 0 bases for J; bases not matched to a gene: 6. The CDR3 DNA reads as TGTGCCAGCAGTTTTAGGAATAGCGGGAGCTCCTACGAGCAGTACTTC. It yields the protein CASSFRNSGSSYEQYF.

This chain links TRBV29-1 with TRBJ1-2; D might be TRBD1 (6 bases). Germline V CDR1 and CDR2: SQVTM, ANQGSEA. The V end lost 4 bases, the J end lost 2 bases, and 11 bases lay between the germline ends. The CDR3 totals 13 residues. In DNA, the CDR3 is TGCAGCGTTGGCGGGGGGCTCAACTATGGCTACACCTTC. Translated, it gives CSVGGGLNYGYTF. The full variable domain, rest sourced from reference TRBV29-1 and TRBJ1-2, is SAVISQKPSRDICQRGTSLTIQCQVDSQVTMMFWYRQQPGQSLTLIATANQGSEATYESGFVIDKFPISRPNLTFSTLTVSNMSPEDSSIYLCSVGGGLNYGYTFGSGTRLTVV.

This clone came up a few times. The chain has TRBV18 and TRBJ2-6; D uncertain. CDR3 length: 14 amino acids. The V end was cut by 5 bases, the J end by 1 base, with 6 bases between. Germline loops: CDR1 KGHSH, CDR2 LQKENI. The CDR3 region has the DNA TGTGCCAGCTCAAAATCTTCTGGGGCCAACGTCCTGACTTTC. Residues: CASSKSSGANVLTF.

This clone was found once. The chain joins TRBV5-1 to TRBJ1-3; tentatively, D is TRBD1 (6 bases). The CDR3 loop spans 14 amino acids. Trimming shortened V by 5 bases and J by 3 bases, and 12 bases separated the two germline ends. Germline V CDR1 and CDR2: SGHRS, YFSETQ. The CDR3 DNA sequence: TGCGCCAGCAGTGAGTCAGGGGATGGAAACACCATATATTTT. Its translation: CASSESGDGNTIYF.

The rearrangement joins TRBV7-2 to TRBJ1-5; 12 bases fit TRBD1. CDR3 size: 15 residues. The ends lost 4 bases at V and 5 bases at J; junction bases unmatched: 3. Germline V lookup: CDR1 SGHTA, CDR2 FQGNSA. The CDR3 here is CASSSGQGAYQPQHF. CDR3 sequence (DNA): TGTGCCAGCAGCTCGGGACAGGGGGCCTATCAGCCCCAGCATTTT.

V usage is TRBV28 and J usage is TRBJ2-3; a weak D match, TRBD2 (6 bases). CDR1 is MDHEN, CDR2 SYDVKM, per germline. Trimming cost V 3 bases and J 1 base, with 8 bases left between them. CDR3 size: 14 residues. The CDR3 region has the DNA TGTGCCAGCAGTTTGCGGGGAGGCACAGATACGCAGTATTTT. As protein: CASSLRGGTDTQYF.